This record concerns one T cell receptor (beta chain) sequence. This clonotype has ten or more counts. Its recognized antigen is unknown. Base-call qualities are not available, and no considerably larger clone is one nucleotide away. Separate amplification of TCR alpha and beta chain libraries was performed from the second PCR step onward. The CMV status of each donor was determined by measuring IFNgamma production from CD4+ T cells after fresh PBMCs had been stimulated overnight with CMV viral lysate. CD4 T cells were positively selected using Miltenyi beads, after which CD8 T cells were positively selected from the CD4-negative fraction. Cells were stained for CD3, CD4, CD8, CD45RA, CD27 and a live/dead dye and were sorted on a BD Aria II into four subsets based on CD45RA and CD27. A few healthy volunteers provided blood, and the blood of each volunteer was split into CD4 and CD8 T cells and then into four differentiation subsets. About 0.11 L of peripheral blood was drawn per donor, and PBMC were isolated by Ficoll-Paque PLUS density-gradient centrifugation. After sorting, cells were lysed in RLT buffer, RNA was extracted using a Qiagen RNeasy kit, and the extracted RNA was stored at -80 degrees C.

This record belongs to a study of naive and memory T cell subsets (dated by TCRdb to the late 2010s). Study-level background: Sorted naive and memory T cell subsets from peripheral blood were analyzed in the study using a UMI-based, open-source pipeline for TCR alpha and beta sequencing. The results of the functional CMV T cell responses matched the IgG serology results in every case. RNA was DNase-treated and reverse transcribed with TCR constant-region primers, mostly using SuperScript III.

Libraries were prepared through UMI-ligation and nested PCR. The beta constant-region primer consisted of an equimolar mixture of two oligonucleotides that together covered TRBC1 and TRBC2. The ligated cDNA went through four rounds of PCR with nested alpha and beta constant-region primers together with the SP2 primer. A single-stranded oligonucleotide bearing the SP2 primer plus a 12-nucleotide UMI was ligated onto the 3' end of the cDNA by T4 RNA ligase 1. Incubation of the ligation reaction was carried out at 16 degrees C for about 18-25 hours. PCR2 was usually performed as a SYBR Green qPCR and halted at a preset threshold so that over-amplification would not occur. Agencourt AMPure XP magnetic beads were used for all purifications after the first. Library amounts were measured by Qubit and library quality was assessed on a TapeStation, where the main peak was expected at around 650 bp. Pooled libraries were sequenced on an Illumina MiSeq with v2 2x251 paired-end kits, typically giving roughly 0.9-2.3 million reads per sample. Each sample was pooled at about 4.2 nM, and about 4.5-7% PhiX was included to help cluster recognition. On the study's bioinformatics: Using tag matching that tolerated one base-pair mismatch, Decombinator assigned V and J genes to FASTQ reads that had been processed by Demultiplexor. Collapsinator relied on UMIs to fix sequencing errors as well as frequency errors caused by PCR heterogeneity. CDR3Translator translated TCRs and extracted CDR3s from the conserved cysteine to the FGXG phenylalanine, flagging non-productive sequences. Gini, Shannon entropy and inverse Simpson indices were computed after subsampling the repertoires to the same number of UMI-defined TCRs. Power-law fits to clonotype abundance distributions were performed by maximum likelihood within the linear range. When run on a single naive CD8 sample, MIGEC and the pipeline yielded similar UMI counts, similar unique TCR numbers and similar clonal distributions. In one analysis, naive TCRs also found in any memory subset of the same donor were removed from the naive repertoire. A set of several thousand CMV-associated CDR3 sequences, compiled from VDJdb and a published dataset, was used to search the repertoires. TCRdb itself trimmed the public reads at Q25 with fastp, ran MiXCR and retained productive beta chains. Each record represents a unique CDR3 protein, reported with the most common genes and DNA among its rows. For this entry, the V and J calls and clone size follow TCRdb and not the study's own pipeline. A total of over 100,000 distinct CDR3 sequences appear in this sample, roughly 15% of them only once. The biggest ten clones account for around 2.7% of the sample.

The CDR3 starts with the cysteine, ends with the phenylalanine, and has 14 residues. Only the CDR3 portion is preserved as DNA: 42 bases, with reading frame beginning at the first base. Sequences SQVTM (CDR1) and ANQGSEA (CDR2) are obtained from the germline V gene. The junction shows trimming of 4 bases on V and 1 base on J, plus 8 bases between the germline ends. General conclusions and limits of the study: A few larger clonotypes were found in naive repertoires, especially CD8, and these larger clonotypes were possibly memory cells re-expressing CD45RA. Once error correction was done, more than 85% of naive TCR sequences showed up just once, which made the naive abundance distributions much steeper than those of the memory subsets. No ground truth was available to validate the repertoire findings for the naive and memory subsets. The abundance of TCRs followed a power law with an exponent that differed between naive and memory subsets yet stayed consistent across the three individuals. In both CD4 and CD8 cells, going from naive through CM, EM and EMRA, the Gini index went up while Shannon and inverse Simpson diversity went down. RNA-based TCR counts may be affected by expression changes linked to T cell activation and differentiation. A clonotype was defined as a single alpha or beta chain sequence rather than as a paired alpha/beta receptor.

This clonotype originated in a human donor in good health. Sequencing used naive CD8+ T cells from blood. According to the study, the label for this sample's cell subset or site signals: naive T cells, CD45RA high CD27+. The chain uses TRBV29-1 and TRBJ2-6; the D gene lacks a confident call. CDR3 protein: CSVGSGSGANVLTF. The base sequence is TGCAGCGTTGGTTCTGGGTCTGGGGCCAACGTCCTGACTTTC.